This is a list of T cell receptor beta chains from one sample in a study of human T cells and chemical hapten exposure. Each CDR3 protein is one row after TCRdb ran MiXCR on the RACE reads. The repertoire holds over 150,000 distinct CDR3 sequences, 25% to 35% seen once, with around 1.9% in the top ten. The specimen was whole blood, collected in connection with sensitization to the hapten diphenylcyclopropenone (DPC). The receptor source for this set is a woman younger than 30 with alopecia areata. Some clones in this sample may be carry-over from other donors' samples. Both conserved end residues are part of each CDR3. The D gene is left open where the match is weak. Only some rows state a clone size, as once, few, many or a class for expanded clones.

TRBJ2-3,.,few,TRBV29-1,TGCAGCGTTGAAGACCCCCTTTGGGGGGCAGATACGCAGTATTTT,CSVEDPLWGADTQYF
TRBJ1-5,.,.,TRBV3-1,TGTGCCAGCAGCGCTAAGGGTTTACGACAGCCCCAGCATTTT,CASSAKGLRQPQHF
TRBJ2-5,.,.,TRBV12-3/TRBV12-4,TGTGCCAGCAGTTTAACCTCACGGGGGAACCAAGAGACCCAGTACTTC,CASSLTSRGNQETQYF
TRBJ2-5,TRBD1,many,TRBV10-3,TGTGCCATCAGCGAAGGGCCGGGACAGCAAGAGACCCAGTACTTC,CAISEGPGQQETQYF
TRBJ2-4,TRBD2,.,TRBV6-5,TGTGCCAGCAGCCCGACAAGCGGGAGGGCCCAGGCCAAAAACATTCAGTACTTC,CASSPTSGRAQAKNIQYF
TRBJ2-7,.,.,TRBV29-1,TGCAGCGTTCTCTTTGGTAGTCGCGAGCAGTACTTC,CSVLFGSREQYF
TRBJ1-1,.,.,TRBV10-3,TGTGCCATCAGAGGGGTCGGGAACACTGAAGCTTTCTTT,CAIRGVGNTEAFF
TRBJ1-3,.,few,TRBV30,TGTGCCTGGAGGGTGAAGGTCGGAAACACCATATATTTT,CAWRVKVGNTIYF
TRBJ2-3,.,.,TRBV4-3,TGCGCCAGCAGCCAAGAGGAGGGCGCGGGGACAGATACGCAGTATTTT,CASSQEEGAGTDTQYF
TRBJ2-2,.,.,TRBV15,TGTGCCACCAGCAGGGCGACTGGAACGAACACCGGGGAGCTGTTTTTT,CATSRATGTNTGELFF
TRBJ1-1,.,.,TRBV12-3/TRBV12-4,TGTGCCAGCAGGGCCCTGGGAGCTATGAACACTGAAGCTTTCTTT,CASRALGAMNTEAFF
TRBJ2-3,.,.,TRBV4-3,TGCGCCAGCAGCCCCTATCGAGTAGCAGATACGCAGTATTTT,CASSPYRVADTQYF
TRBJ2-2,TRBD2,.,TRBV10-3,TGTGCCATCAGTGGACTAGCGGGAGGGGAGCTGTTTTTT,CAISGLAGGELFF
TRBJ2-7,TRBD1,.,TRBV7-2,TGTGCCAGCAGCTCGGACAGGCCCTACGAGCAGTACTTC,CASSSDRPYEQYF
TRBJ1-5,.,.,TRBV4-1,TGCGCCAGCAGCCAAGGAGGTTTAAAGCCCCAGCATTTT,CASSQGGLKPQHF
TRBJ2-7,.,.,TRBV4-1,TGCGCCAGGCCCCAGGGGGGGAAAAGCGAGCAGTACTTC,CARPQGGKSEQYF
TRBJ2-3,.,.,TRBV7-8,TGTGCCAGCAGTTATGACACCCACACAGATACGCAGTATTTT,CASSYDTHTDTQYF
TRBJ2-5,TRBD1,few,TRBV7-9,TGTGCCAGCAGCTTCCATTGGGACAGGTGGCAAGAGACCCAGTACTTC,CASSFHWDRWQETQYF
TRBJ2-1,TRBD2,.,TRBV6-2/TRBV6-3,TGTGCCAGCAGCATAACTAGCGGGAGGGGTAATGAGCAGTTCTTC,CASSITSGRGNEQFF
TRBJ1-5,TRBD1,.,TRBV4-2,TGTGCCAGCAGCCAAGTCGGGCAGGGGGCCGATCAGCCCCAGCATTTT,CASSQVGQGADQPQHF
TRBJ2-1,TRBD2,few,TRBV11-3,TGTGCCAGCAGTGGGGCGTGGACTAGCGGGAGCGGGGAGCAGTTCTTC,CASSGAWTSGSGEQFF
TRBJ2-7,.,few,TRBV7-2,TGTGCCAGCATCCAGAGGCCAGGTACCGAGCAGTACTTC,CASIQRPGTEQYF
TRBJ2-7,.,.,TRBV7-2,TGTGCCAGCAGAGATCCGTCCGACTACGAGCAGTACTTC,CASRDPSDYEQYF
TRBJ2-5,.,few,TRBV5-1,TGCGCCAGCAGCTTATCGAGTCCCACGGAGACCCAGTACTTC,CASSLSSPTETQYF
TRBJ2-1,.,.,TRBV7-3,TGTGCCAGCAGCTTGGGGCCAGCCTTCAATGAGCAGTTCTTC,CASSLGPAFNEQFF
TRBJ2-3,TRBD2,.,TRBV6-2/TRBV6-3,TGTGCCAGCAGTTATCGGGGGGGCGGAGATACGCAGTATTTT,CASSYRGGGDTQYF
TRBJ2-5,.,few,TRBV27,TGTGCCAGCAGTTTATCGCTAAAAGAGACCCAGTACTTC,CASSLSLKETQYF
TRBJ2-7,.,few,TRBV6-6,TGTGCCAGCGCCGGGGGAGGCTACGAGCAGTACTTC,CASAGGGYEQYF